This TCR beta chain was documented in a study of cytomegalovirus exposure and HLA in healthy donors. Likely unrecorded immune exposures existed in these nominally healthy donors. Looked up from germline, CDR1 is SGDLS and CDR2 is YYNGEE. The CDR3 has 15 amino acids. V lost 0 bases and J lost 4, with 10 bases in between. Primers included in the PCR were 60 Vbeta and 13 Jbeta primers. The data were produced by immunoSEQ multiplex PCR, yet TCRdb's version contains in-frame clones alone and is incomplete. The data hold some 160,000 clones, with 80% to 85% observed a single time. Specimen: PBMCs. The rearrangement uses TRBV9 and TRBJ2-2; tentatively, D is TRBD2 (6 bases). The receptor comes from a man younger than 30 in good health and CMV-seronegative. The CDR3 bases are TGTGCCAGCAGCGTAGTCGGGAGCGCCACCGGGGAGCTGTTTTTT. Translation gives CASSVVGSATGELFF.